This T cell receptor beta chain was retrieved from a study of blood T cell repertoires in COVID-19. Study-wide context: Both acute and convalescent COVID-19 samples were obtained from the United States, Italy and Spain. Sample material is recorded as cDNA or gDNA derived from T cells, B-cell-depleted T cells, or PBMCs.

This CDR3 region has 16 residues. Deletions cut 4 bases from V and 2 bases from J, with 12 bases between. Germline V gene sequence: CDR1 MNHNS, CDR2 SASEGT. Original processing methods: Quantification of nucleated cells was approximated via reference gene primer amplification. Clones were sequenced by immunoSEQ multiplex PCR, and TCRdb holds only the in-frame ones, with some missing. V and J calls and clone size are copied from that table; D and trimming were computed from the DNA. The sample has approximately 270,000 clones, about 87% seen once. Seattle-derived patients entered the study during active infection and were followed longitudinally.

V and J are TRBV6-1 and TRBJ2-6; D might be TRBD2 (5 bases). This TCR was sampled from a woman aged 25-40 years with COVID-19, enrolled during active disease. Material: peripheral blood. CDR3 nucleotides: TGTGCCAGCAGTGTAAGTCCGGGGACTGGGGCCAACGTCCTGACTTTC. Translated, it gives CASSVSPGTGANVLTF.